This is a list of T cell receptor beta chains from one sample in a study of T cells in Graves' hyperthyroidism and ophthalmopathy. A single record per CDR3 protein comes from TCRdb applying MiXCR to the multiplex PCR reads. The data show hundreds of thousands of distinct CDR3 sequences, about 15% seen once. Specimen: blood. Receptors were obtained from a middle-aged woman with Graves' ophthalmopathy. The CDR3 runs from the conserved cysteine through the conserved F or W. Each record gives: D gene, clone size, J gene, V gene, CDR3 DNA, CDR3 protein. A D gene is named only where the DNA matches it firmly. Some rows have no size entry. The others give once, few or many, or a class for an expanded clone.

.,many,TRBJ1-2,TRBV12-3/TRBV12-4,TGTGCCAGCAGTTTGCGCAGGGACTATGGCTACACCTTC,CASSLRRDYGYTF
.,many,TRBJ1-1,TRBV4-2,TGTGCCAGCAGCCAAGGTGTTGGGGACATCACTGAAGCTTTCTTT,CASSQGVGDITEAFF
.,few,TRBJ2-2,TRBV28,TGTGCCAGCAGTCTACCCACAGGCTACACCGGGGAGCTGTTTTTT,CASSLPTGYTGELFF
.,many,TRBJ2-2,TRBV6-2/TRBV6-3,TGTGCCAGCAGTTCATCCACGGGACGTACGAACACCGGGGAGCTGTTTTTT,CASSSSTGRTNTGELFF
TRBD1,many,TRBJ1-2,TRBV11-1,TGTGCCAGCAGCCCTGGACAGGGAACTCCTAACTATGGCTACACCTTC,CASSPGQGTPNYGYTF
TRBD1,many,TRBJ1-1,TRBV19,TGTGCCAGTAGTCCGACAGGGGGCGACACTGAAGCTTTCTTT,CASSPTGGDTEAFF
.,many,TRBJ1-5,TRBV28,TGTGCCAGCAGTTGGGGGGGGATAGGTAATCAGCCCCAGCATTTT,CASSWGGIGNQPQHF
.,few,TRBJ2-7,TRBV20-1,TGCAGTGCTAGTCCCAGGGCCGACGAGCAGTACTTC,CSASPRADEQYF
TRBD2,few,TRBJ2-2,TRBV9,TGTGCCAGCAGCGTAGAAGGACTAGCGGGAGCCGGGGAGCTGTTTTTT,CASSVEGLAGAGELFF
TRBD2,many,TRBJ2-7,TRBV29-1,TGCAGCGTTGAGCTAGCGGAGAGCGTCTCCTACGAGCAGTACTTC,CSVELAESVSYEQYF
.,many,TRBJ2-7,TRBV6-2/TRBV6-3,TGTGCCAGCAGTTACGCCAGTTTCTACGAGCAGTACTTC,CASSYASFYEQYF
.,many,TRBJ1-2,TRBV24-1,TGTGCCACCAGTGATCCAAGGGTGGACGACTATGGCTACACCTTC,CATSDPRVDDYGYTF
.,many,TRBJ2-5,TRBV7-8,TGCGCCAGCAGCTTAGAAGAGTACCAAGAGACCCAGTACTTC,CASSLEEYQETQYF
.,many,TRBJ2-5,TRBV28,TGTGCCAGCAGTTGGTCGTTGGAGGAAGAGACCCAGTACTTC,CASSWSLEEETQYF
TRBD1,many,TRBJ1-2,TRBV29-1,TGCAGCGTCGGACAGGGGGATAACTATGGCTACACCTTC,CSVGQGDNYGYTF
.,many,TRBJ1-2,TRBV19,TGTGCCAGTAGTATTGGTCGAACCAGAGAATATGGCTACACCTTC,CASSIGRTREYGYTF
.,.,TRBJ1-2,TRBV6-1,TGTGCCAGCGAGGCAGAAAACTATGGCTACACCTTC,CASEAENYGYTF
.,many,TRBJ2-7,TRBV7-2,TGTGCCAGCAGCTTGATGAGTTTTAGCTCCTACGAGCAGTACTTC,CASSLMSFSSYEQYF
.,few,TRBJ2-2,TRBV5-1,TGCGCCAGCAGCTTGGTGGGGACCAGGGTCGCCGGGGAGCTGTTTTTT,CASSLVGTRVAGELFF
.,many,TRBJ1-2,TRBV29-1,TGCAGCGTTGAAGATGGGCGTTCCTATGGCTACACCTTC,CSVEDGRSYGYTF
.,.,TRBJ2-7,TRBV6-2/TRBV6-3,TGTGCCAGCAAAGCCCCGGGCAAGGGCTACGAGCAGTACTTC,CASKAPGKGYEQYF
.,few,TRBJ2-7,TRBV29-1,TGCAGCGTGACCGGGGCAGGGGATCCCCCCTACGAGCAGTACTTC,CSVTGAGDPPYEQYF
TRBD2,many,TRBJ2-7,TRBV7-2,TGTGCCAGCAGCTTCAAGAGCGGGAGAGACGAGCAGTACTTC,CASSFKSGRDEQYF
.,.,TRBJ2-7,TRBV25-1,TGTGCCAGCAGTGAAGCAGGGGAGACAGGTAGGAACGAGCAGTACTTC,CASSEAGETGRNEQYF
TRBD2,.,TRBJ2-7,TRBV12-3/TRBV12-4,TGTGCCAGCAGTAACCTAGCGGGAGGCTTCTACGAGCAGTACTTC,CASSNLAGGFYEQYF
TRBD1,many,TRBJ2-7,TRBV7-9,TGTGCCAGCAGCTCCGGGACAGCGGTCTCCTACGAGCAGTACTTC,CASSSGTAVSYEQYF
TRBD2,.,TRBJ2-5,TRBV11-1,TGTGCCAGCAGCTCGGCGATTTGGGCTAGCGGGGGGCGACGGGGCAGAGAGACCCAGTACTTC,CASSSAIWASGGRRGRETQYF
TRBD1,.,TRBJ1-1,TRBV5-6,TGTGCCAGCAGCTTGCAGGACAGGTTGGAAGCTTTCTTT,CASSLQDRLEAFF
TRBD1,many,TRBJ2-7,TRBV6-2/TRBV6-3,TGTGCCAGCAGTTACTCGCAACAGGGGGCTTACGAGCAGTACTTC,CASSYSQQGAYEQYF
TRBD1,many,TRBJ2-7,TRBV28,TGTGCCAGCAGTAATCCGTGGGACAGCGTATACGAGCAGTACTTC,CASSNPWDSVYEQYF
.,many,TRBJ2-2,TRBV27,TGTGCCACTGGGTGGACTGTGAACACCGGGGAGCTGTTTTTT,CATGWTVNTGELFF
TRBD1,few,TRBJ1-3,TRBV2,TGTGCCAGCAGTGAGGGACAGGGATCTGGAAACACCATATATTTT,CASSEGQGSGNTIYF
.,.,TRBJ2-5,TRBV28,TGTGCCAGCAGTTTACGTCACGGCGGGGAGACCCAGTACTTC,CASSLRHGGETQYF
.,many,TRBJ1-1,TRBV24-1,TGTGCCACCAGTGATGCGGGTCGCGAAGCTTTCTTT,CATSDAGREAFF
.,.,TRBJ1-3,TRBV7-2,TGTGCCAGCAGCTTAGAGCGGGGGACTGGAAACACCATATATTTT,CASSLERGTGNTIYF
.,few,TRBJ2-7,TRBV7-9,TGTGCCAGCAGCCCTCCTCAGGGGAGCGAGCAGTACTTC,CASSPPQGSEQYF
TRBD1,.,TRBJ1-1,TRBV27,TGTGCCACGCATACAGGGGTGAACACTGAAGCTTTCTTT,CATHTGVNTEAFF
TRBD1,.,TRBJ1-5,TRBV28,TGTGCCAGCAGTTTCGAGGGGGCTGGGAGCAATCAGCCCCAGCATTTT,CASSFEGAGSNQPQHF
.,few,TRBJ1-2,TRBV20-1,TGCAGTGCTAGAAATAGACAACCATATGGCTACACCTTC,CSARNRQPYGYTF
TRBD1,many,TRBJ1-2,TRBV24-1,TGTGCCACCAGTGATTGGATACCGGGACAGGGTTATGGCTACACCTTC,CATSDWIPGQGYGYTF
TRBD2,few,TRBJ2-1,TRBV29-1,TGCAGCGTGGGGCGCGGGAGTGGAGGAGAGGAGCAGTTCTTC,CSVGRGSGGEEQFF
.,many,TRBJ2-5,TRBV25-1,TGTGCCAGCAGTGATCCGACAGAGATTCAAGAGACCCAGTACTTC,CASSDPTEIQETQYF
.,few,TRBJ2-5,TRBV2,TGTGCCAGCAGTGACGGGGGATCGGAGACCCAGTACTTC,CASSDGGSETQYF
.,many,TRBJ2-4,TRBV5-1,TGCGCCAGCAGCTTTAGGGGACTAGCCAAAAACATTCAGTACTTC,CASSFRGLAKNIQYF
.,.,TRBJ2-7,TRBV4-1,TGCGCCAGCAGCCCCGGGCGAGGCCGGTCTGGCGAGCAGTACTTC,CASSPGRGRSGEQYF
TRBD2,many,TRBJ2-5,TRBV5-4,TGTGCCAGCAGCTTGGCTAGCGGGAGCTACACGTACCAAGAGACCCAGTACTTC,CASSLASGSYTYQETQYF
.,few,TRBJ2-5,TRBV5-1,TGCGCCAGCCGCGCCAGGGACCTGATATCAGAGACCCAGTACTTC,CASRARDLISETQYF
.,many,TRBJ2-7,TRBV6-5,TGTGCCAGCAGTACCGAGAGTACCCATTCCTACGAGCAGTACTTC,CASSTESTHSYEQYF
.,few,TRBJ1-2,TRBV29-1,TGCAGCGCCCAGGGATTATTGTCTGTTAGCTACACCTTC,CSAQGLLSVSYTF
TRBD2,few,TRBJ2-1,TRBV12-3/TRBV12-4,TGTGCCAGCAGTTCCGGGACTAGCGGGACCTTATACAATGAGCAGTTCTTC,CASSSGTSGTLYNEQFF